This T cell receptor beta chain is drawn from a study of Tregs in tolerant kidney transplant recipients. Study results and caveats: This study did not directly address biological reproducibility. Expanding Tregs on activated donor B cells appeared to best identify donor-specific TCRbeta clones.

Trimming took 0 bases from V and 4 from J; bases not matched to a gene: 3. This CDR3 is built from 14 residues. Germline values: CDR1 SGHRS, CDR2 YFSETQ. The table came from immunoSEQ multiplex PCR; TCRdb's copy has only in-frame clones and leaves some out. Here the sample spans 100,000 to 120,000 clones, 90% being singletons. Regarding this clone: Antigen unknown.

This sample comprised CD4+ T cells from blood, obtained before the transplant. This receptor was taken from a human donor who received a combined kidney and bone marrow transplant. J is TRBJ1-1 and V is TRBV5-1; 7 bases line up with TRBD1. CDR3 nucleotide sequence: TGCGCCAGCAGCTTGGGGGCAGGGGGCACTGAAGCTTTCTTT. This translates into CASSLGAGGTEAFF.